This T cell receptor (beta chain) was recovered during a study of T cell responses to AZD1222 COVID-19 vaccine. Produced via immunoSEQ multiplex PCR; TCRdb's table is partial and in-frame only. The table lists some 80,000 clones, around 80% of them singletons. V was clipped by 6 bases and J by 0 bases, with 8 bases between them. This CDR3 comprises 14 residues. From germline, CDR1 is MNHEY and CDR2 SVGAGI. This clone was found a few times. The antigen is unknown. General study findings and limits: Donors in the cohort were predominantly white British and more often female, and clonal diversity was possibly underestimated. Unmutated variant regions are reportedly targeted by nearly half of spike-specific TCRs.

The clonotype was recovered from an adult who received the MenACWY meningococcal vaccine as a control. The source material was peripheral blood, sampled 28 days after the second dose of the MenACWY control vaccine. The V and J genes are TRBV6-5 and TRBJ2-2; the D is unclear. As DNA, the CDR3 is TGTGCCAGCAGCCCCATTTCGAACACCGGGGAGCTGTTTTTT. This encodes CASSPISNTGELFF.